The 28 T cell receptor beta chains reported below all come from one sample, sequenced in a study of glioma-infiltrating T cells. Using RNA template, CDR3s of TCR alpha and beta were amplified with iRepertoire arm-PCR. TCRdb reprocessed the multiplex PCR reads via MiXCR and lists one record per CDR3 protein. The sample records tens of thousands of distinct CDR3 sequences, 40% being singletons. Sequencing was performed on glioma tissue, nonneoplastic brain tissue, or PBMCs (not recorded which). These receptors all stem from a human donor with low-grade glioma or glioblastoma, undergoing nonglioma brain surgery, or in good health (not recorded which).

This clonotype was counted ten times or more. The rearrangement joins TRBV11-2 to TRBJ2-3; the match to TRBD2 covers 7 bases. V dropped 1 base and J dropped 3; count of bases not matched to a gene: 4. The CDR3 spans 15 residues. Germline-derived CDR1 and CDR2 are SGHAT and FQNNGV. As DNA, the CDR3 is TGTGCCAGCAGCTTAGCGGGGGGAGCGACAGATACGCAGTATTTT. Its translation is CASSLAGGATDTQYF.

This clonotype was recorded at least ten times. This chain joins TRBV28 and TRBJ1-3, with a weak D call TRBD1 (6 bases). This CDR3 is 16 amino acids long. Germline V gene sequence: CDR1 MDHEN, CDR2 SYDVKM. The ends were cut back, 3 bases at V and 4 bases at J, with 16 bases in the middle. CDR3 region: CASSFAGRGSGNTIYF. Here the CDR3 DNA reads TGTGCCAGCAGTTTTGCAGGCAGGGGAAGCGGAAACACCATATATTTT.

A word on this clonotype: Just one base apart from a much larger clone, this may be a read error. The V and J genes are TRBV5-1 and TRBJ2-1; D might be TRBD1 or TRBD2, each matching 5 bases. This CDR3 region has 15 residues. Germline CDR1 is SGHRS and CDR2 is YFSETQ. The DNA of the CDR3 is TGCGCCTGCAGCTTGGTTCCGGGGCCCCTGAATGAGCAGTTCTTC. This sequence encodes CACSLVPGPLNEQFF.

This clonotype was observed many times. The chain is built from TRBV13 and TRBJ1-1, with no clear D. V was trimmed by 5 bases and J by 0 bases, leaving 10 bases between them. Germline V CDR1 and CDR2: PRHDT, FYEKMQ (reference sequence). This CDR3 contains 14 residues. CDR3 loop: CASSAHIMNTEAFF. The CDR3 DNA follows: TGTGCCAGCAGCGCTCACATTATGAACACTGAAGCTTTCTTT.

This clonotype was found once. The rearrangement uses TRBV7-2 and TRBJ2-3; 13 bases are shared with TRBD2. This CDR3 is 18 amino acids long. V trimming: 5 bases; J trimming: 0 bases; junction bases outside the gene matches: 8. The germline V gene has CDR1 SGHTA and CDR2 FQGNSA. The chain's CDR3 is CASSVTSGGDWSTDTQYF. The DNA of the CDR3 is TGTGCCAGCAGCGTAACTAGCGGGGGGGATTGGAGCACAGATACGCAGTATTTT.

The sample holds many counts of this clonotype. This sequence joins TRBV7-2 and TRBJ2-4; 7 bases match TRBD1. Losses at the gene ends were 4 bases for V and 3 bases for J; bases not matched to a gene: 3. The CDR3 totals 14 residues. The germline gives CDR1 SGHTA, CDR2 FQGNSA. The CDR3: CASSSTGYKNIQYF. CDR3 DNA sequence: TGTGCCAGCAGCTCGACAGGGTACAAAAACATTCAGTACTTC.

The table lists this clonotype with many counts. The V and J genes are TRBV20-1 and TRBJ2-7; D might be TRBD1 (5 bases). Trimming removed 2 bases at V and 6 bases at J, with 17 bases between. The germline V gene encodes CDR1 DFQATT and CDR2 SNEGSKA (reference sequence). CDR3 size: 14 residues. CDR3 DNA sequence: TGCAGTGCTAGACAGGGTTCAAACTCTCGCGAGCAGTACTTC. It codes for CSARQGSNSREQYF.

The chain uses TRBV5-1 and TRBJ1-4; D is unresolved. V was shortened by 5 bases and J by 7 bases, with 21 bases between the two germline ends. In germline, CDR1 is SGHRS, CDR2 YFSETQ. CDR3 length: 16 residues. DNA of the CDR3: TGCGCCAGCAGTTCCGGGCAGGCTCGAGCCCGTGAAAAACTGTTTTTT. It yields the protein CASSSGQARAREKLFF.

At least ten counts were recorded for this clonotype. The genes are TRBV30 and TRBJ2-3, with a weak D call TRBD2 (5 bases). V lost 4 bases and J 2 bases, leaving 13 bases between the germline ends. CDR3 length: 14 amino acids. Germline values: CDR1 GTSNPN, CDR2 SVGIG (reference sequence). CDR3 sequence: CAWTLAYYTDTQYF. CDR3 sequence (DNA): TGTGCCTGGACTTTAGCGTATTACACAGATACGCAGTATTTT.

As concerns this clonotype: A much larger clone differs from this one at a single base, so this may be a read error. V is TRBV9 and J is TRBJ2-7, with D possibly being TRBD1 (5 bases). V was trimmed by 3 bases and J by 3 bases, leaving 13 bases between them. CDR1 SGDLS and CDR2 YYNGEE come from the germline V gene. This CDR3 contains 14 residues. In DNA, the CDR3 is TGTGCCAGCAGCGCCCCAGGGTCACGCTACGAGCAGTACTTC. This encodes CASSAPGSRYEQYF.

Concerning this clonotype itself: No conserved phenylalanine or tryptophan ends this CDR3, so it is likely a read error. The CDR3 is CSAPTESYGYTL. The CDR3, as DNA: TGCAGTGCTCCGACAGAAAGCTATGGCTACACCCTC. The V gene is TRBV20-1, the J gene TRBJ1-2; weak D call: TRBD1 (5 bases). Germline values: CDR1 DFQATT, CDR2 SNEGSKA (reference sequence). V lost 5 bases to trimming and J lost 4 bases, with 11 bases between them. The CDR3 runs 12 residues.

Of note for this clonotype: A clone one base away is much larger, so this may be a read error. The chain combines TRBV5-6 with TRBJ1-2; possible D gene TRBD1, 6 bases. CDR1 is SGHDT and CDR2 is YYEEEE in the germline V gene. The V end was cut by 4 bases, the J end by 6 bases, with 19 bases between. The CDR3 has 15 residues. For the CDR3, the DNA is TGTGCCAGCAGCACCTCGCGGGGGGCAGACCATGGCTACACCTTC. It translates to CASSTSRGADHGYTF.

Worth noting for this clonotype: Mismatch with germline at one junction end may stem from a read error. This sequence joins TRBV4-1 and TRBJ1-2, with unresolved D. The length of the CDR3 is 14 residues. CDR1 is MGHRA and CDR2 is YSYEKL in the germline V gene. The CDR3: CASSQEGIFYCYTF. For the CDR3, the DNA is TGCGCCAGCAGCCAAGAGGGGATCTTCTATTGCTACACCTTC.

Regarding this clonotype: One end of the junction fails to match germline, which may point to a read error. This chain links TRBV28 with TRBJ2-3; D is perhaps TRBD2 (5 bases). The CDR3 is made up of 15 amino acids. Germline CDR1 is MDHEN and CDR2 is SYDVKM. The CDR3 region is CAISLGRSSKDTQYF. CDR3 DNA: TGTGCCATCAGTTTGGGCAGATCTAGCAAAGATACGCAGTATTTT.

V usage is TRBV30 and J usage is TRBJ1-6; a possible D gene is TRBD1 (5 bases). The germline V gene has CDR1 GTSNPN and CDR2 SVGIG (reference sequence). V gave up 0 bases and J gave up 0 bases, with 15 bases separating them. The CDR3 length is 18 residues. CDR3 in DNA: TGTGCCTGGAGTGTTTTCGGACATGACTTCTCCTATAATTCACCCCTCCACTTT. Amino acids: CAWSVFGHDFSYNSPLHF.

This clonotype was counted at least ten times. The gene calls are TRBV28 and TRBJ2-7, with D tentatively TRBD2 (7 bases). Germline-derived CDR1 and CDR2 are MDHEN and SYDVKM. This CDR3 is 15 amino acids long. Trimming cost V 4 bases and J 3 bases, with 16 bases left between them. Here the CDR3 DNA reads TGTGCCAGCAGTTCTTCTCGCGGGGGCCGCTACGAGCAGTACTTC. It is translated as CASSSSRGGRYEQYF.

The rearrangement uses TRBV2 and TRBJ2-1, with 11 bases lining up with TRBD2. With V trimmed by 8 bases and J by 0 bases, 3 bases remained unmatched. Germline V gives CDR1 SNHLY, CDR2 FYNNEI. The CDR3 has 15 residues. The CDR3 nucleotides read TGTGCCAGCTTAGCGGGGGGGAGCTCCTACAATGAGCAGTTCTTC. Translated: CASLAGGSSYNEQFF. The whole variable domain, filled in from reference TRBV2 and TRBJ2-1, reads EPEVTQTPSHQVTQMGQEVILRCVPISNHLYFYWYRQILGQKVEFLVSFYNNEISEKSEIFDDQFSVERPDGSNFTLKIRSTKLEDSAMYFCASLAGGSSYNEQFFGPGTRLTVL.

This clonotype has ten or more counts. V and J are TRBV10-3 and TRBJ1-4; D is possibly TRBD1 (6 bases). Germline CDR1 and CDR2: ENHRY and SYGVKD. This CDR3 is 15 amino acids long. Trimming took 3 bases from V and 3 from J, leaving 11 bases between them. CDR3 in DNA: TGTGCCATCAGTGAAATCCAGGGGCCTAATGAAAAACTGTTTTTT. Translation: CAISEIQGPNEKLFF.

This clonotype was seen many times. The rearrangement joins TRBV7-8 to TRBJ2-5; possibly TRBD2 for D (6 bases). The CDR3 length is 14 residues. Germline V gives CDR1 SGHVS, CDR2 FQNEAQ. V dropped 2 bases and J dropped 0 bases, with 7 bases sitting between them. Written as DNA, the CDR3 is TGTGCCAGCAGCTTATGGGGGGACCAAGAGACCCAGTACTTC. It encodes CASSLWGDQETQYF.

Written as DNA, the CDR3 is TGTGCCAGCAGTCTATTAGCGAACACCGGGGAGCTGTTTTTT. Amino acid sequence: CASSLLANTGELFF. The chain joins TRBV28 to TRBJ2-2; D is unresolved. The CDR3 loop spans 14 amino acids. The germline gives CDR1 MDHEN, CDR2 SYDVKM. The V and J ends lost 5 bases and 0 bases respectively, with 7 bases between them.

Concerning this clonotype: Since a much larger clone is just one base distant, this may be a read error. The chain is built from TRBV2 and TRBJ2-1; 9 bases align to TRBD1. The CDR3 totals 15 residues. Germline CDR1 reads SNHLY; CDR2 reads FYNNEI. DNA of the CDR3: TGTGCCAGCAGGATGGGACAGGGCTCCTACAATGAGCAGTCCTTC. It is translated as CASRMGQGSYNEQSF.

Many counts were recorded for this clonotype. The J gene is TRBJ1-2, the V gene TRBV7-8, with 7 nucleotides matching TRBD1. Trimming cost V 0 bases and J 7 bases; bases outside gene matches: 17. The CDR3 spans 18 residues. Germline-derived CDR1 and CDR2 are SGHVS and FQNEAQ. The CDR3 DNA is TGTGCCAGCAGCTTAGCGGGGGAGGAGGGGGCGTCTCGCCGTGGCTACACCTTC. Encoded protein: CASSLAGEEGASRRGYTF.

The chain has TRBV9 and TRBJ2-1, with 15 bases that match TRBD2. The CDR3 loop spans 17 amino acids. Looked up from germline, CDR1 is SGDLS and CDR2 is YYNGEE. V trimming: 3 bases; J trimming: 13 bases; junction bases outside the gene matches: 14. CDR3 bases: TGTGCCAGCAGCGAAACTGAATCGGGACTAGCGGGAGGCTCTCAGTTCTTC. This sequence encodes CASSETESGLAGGSQFF.

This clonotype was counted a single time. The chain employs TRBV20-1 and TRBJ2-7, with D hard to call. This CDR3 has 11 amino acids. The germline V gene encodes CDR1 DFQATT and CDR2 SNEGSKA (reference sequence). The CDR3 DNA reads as TGCAGACCCACAGTGGGTTACGAGCAGTACTTC. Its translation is CRPTVGYEQYF.

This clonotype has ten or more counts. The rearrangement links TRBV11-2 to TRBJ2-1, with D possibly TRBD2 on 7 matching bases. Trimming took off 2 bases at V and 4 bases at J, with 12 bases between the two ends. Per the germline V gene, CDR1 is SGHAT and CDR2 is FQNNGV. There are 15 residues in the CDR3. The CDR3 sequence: CASSLWGGAYNEQFF. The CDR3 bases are TGTGCCAGCAGCTTATGGGGGGGGGCATACAATGAGCAGTTCTTC.

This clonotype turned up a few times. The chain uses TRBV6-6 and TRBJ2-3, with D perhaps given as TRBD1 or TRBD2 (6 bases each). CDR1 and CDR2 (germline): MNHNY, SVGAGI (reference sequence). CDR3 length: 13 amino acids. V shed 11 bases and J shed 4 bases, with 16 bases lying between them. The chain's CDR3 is CAAVGGRSDTQYF. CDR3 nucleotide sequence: TGTGCCGCCGTGGGGGGCAGGTCAGATACGCAGTATTTT.

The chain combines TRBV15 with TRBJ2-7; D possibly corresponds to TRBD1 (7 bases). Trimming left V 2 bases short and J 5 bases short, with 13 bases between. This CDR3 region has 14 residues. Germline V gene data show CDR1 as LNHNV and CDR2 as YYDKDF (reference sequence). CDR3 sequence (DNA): TGTGCCACCAGCAGACAGGGGGGTTCAGACGAGCAGTACTTC. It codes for CATSRQGGSDEQYF.

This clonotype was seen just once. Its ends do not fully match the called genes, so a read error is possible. The CDR3 here is CVTRGARGDQPQHF. The DNA for the CDR3 is TGTGTCACCCGCGGCGCCAGGGGTGACCAGCCCCAGCATTTT. The V gene is TRBV15, the J gene TRBJ1-5, with D tentatively TRBD1 (6 bases). This CDR3 is built from 14 residues. The V gene's germline CDR1 is LNHNV and CDR2 YYDKDF (reference sequence).